This T cell receptor (beta chain) stems from a study of T-cell reconstitution after alpha-beta-depleted transplantation in children. Study-wide findings and caveats: Newly produced T cells mostly accounted for T-cell counts and diversity one year post-transplant. Reported findings indicate that, about two months after transplant, alpha-beta T cells came from several hundred expanded clones, which were derived from non-depleted graft cells. Surviving recipient T cells and intrathymic progenitors accounted for some patients' high TCRbeta diversity at day 60.

Construction of the TCRbeta library involved unique molecular identifiers. TCRdb reprocessed the PCR reads via MiXCR and lists one record per CDR3 protein. The table records fewer than 700,000 distinct CDR3 sequences, 23% of them present only once. The sample holds a few counts of this clonotype. The target antigen is unknown. With V trimmed by 3 bases and J by 3 bases, 2 bases remained unmatched. Germline CDR1 reads SGHKS; CDR2 reads YYEKEE (reference sequence). The CDR3 has 13 residues. This TCR was sampled from a boy in the first two years of life who had a stem cell transplant for acute myeloid leukemia, so the T cells may come from the graft donor. The rearrangement joins TRBV5-5 to TRBJ2-7; 8 bases match TRBD1. Sequencing used PBMCs, mostly from graft donor cells, obtained 360 days after TCRalphabeta/CD19-depleted stem cell transplant. CDR3: CASSWGTGYEQYV. CDR3 DNA sequence: TGTGCCAGCAGCTGGGGGACAGGCTACGAGCAGTACGTC.